Listed below are T cell receptor beta chains from one sample, sequenced in a study of beta chain features in type 1 diabetes. Profiled with immunoSEQ multiplex PCR; TCRdb holds only in-frame clones, not every one. The sample carries approximately 260,000 clones, around 22% recorded once. The sample consisted of naive CD4+ T cells from blood. The receptors come from a woman aged 25 to 39 with type 1 diabetes. CDR3s include the opening cysteine and the closing phenylalanine or tryptophan. The D gene is left open where the match is weak. Clone size is given for some rows only: seen once, a few or many times, or a class if the clone is expanded.

D gene	V gene	J gene	clone size	CDR3 protein	CDR3 DNA
-	TRBV7-2	TRBJ2-1	-	CASSFRWTAGNEQFF	TGTGCCAGCAGCTTTAGGTGGACAGCAGGGAATGAGCAGTTCTTC
-	TRBV30	TRBJ2-5	-	CAWSSQGWETQYF	TGTGCCTGGAGTAGCCAGGGGTGGGAGACCCAGTACTTC
TRBD2	TRBV29-1	TRBJ2-7	-	CSVETSGRYEQYF	TGCAGCGTTGAAACTAGCGGGAGATACGAGCAGTACTTC
TRBD1	TRBV7-9	TRBJ2-1	few	CASSPRTGQFF	TGTGCCAGCAGCCCCCGGACAGGGCAGTTCTTC
TRBD2	TRBV29-1	TRBJ2-7	few	CSALGLAGGSSLYEQYF	TGCAGCGCCCTGGGGCTAGCGGGAGGGTCTTCTCTCTACGAGCAGTACTTC
-	TRBV20-1	TRBJ1-2	few	CSAIRSYGYTF	TGCAGTGCGATCCGGTCTTATGGCTACACCTTC
-	TRBV18	TRBJ1-5	-	CASTTDSNQPQHF	TGTGCCAGCACCACAGATAGCAATCAGCCCCAGCATTTT
-	TRBV7-9	TRBJ2-7	-	CASSLSGGIEQYF	TGTGCCAGCAGCTTATCGGGCGGGATCGAGCAGTACTTC
-	TRBV18	TRBJ1-1	-	CASSPAGFRNTEAFF	TGTGCCAGCTCACCGGCAGGTTTCCGGAACACTGAAGCTTTCTTT
TRBD2	TRBV11-2	TRBJ2-1	-	CASSLSGLASYNEQFF	TGTGCCAGCAGCTTGTCGGGACTAGCATCTTACAATGAGCAGTTCTTC
TRBD2	TRBV2	TRBJ2-3	-	CASREASGSGDTQYF	TGTGCCAGCAGGGAAGCTAGCGGGTCGGGGGATACGCAGTATTTT
-	TRBV6-5	TRBJ2-1	few	CASSFLGGNEQFF	TGTGCCAGCAGTTTTCTTGGGGGGAATGAGCAGTTCTTC
TRBD1	TRBV6-1	TRBJ2-3	-	CASSEYGQGWDTQYF	TGTGCCAGCAGTGAATATGGACAGGGCTGGGATACGCAGTATTTT
-	TRBV25-1	TRBJ1-2	-	CASSEAGNGYTF	TGTGCCAGCAGTGAAGCAGGGAATGGCTACACCTTC
-	TRBV28	TRBJ2-6	-	CASSYNTRAGANVLTF	TGTGCCAGCAGCTACAATACCAGGGCTGGGGCCAACGTCCTGACTTTC
-	TRBV2	TRBJ1-5	once	CASRTTRNQPQHF	TGTGCCAGCCGGACTACGCGCAATCAGCCCCAGCATTTT
TRBD2	TRBV27	TRBJ2-7	few	CASSPGLAASYEQYF	TGTGCCAGCAGTCCTGGACTAGCGGCTTCCTACGAGCAGTACTTC
TRBD2	TRBV4-1	TRBJ2-3	-	CASSQEASGSLPDTQYF	TGCGCCAGCAGCCAAGAGGCTAGCGGGAGTCTCCCAGATACGCAGTATTTT
TRBD2	TRBV7-2	TRBJ2-4	few	CASSSSGGNIQYF	TGTGCCAGCAGCTCTAGCGGGGGTAACATTCAGTACTTC
-	TRBV2	TRBJ1-1	-	CASSQPVTGTEAFF	TGTGCCAGCTCACAACCCGTGACAGGTACCGAAGCTTTCTTT
-	TRBV18	TRBJ2-3	-	CASSPLRSSVSGTDTQYF	TGTGCCAGCTCACCACTTCGTAGTAGCGTCTCTGGCACAGATACGCAGTATTTT
TRBD1	TRBV30	TRBJ2-7	-	CAWSVGTVPYEQYF	TGTGCCTGGAGTGTGGGGACAGTTCCTTACGAGCAGTACTTC
TRBD2	TRBV4-1	TRBJ2-1	-	CASSQGLLAGAPRQFF	TGCGCCAGCAGCCAAGGACTTTTAGCGGGAGCACCGCGGCAGTTCTTC
-	TRBV2	TRBJ2-7	few	CASSLRASYEQYF	TGTGCCAGCAGTTTGCGGGCGTCCTACGAGCAGTACTTC
-	TRBV7-2	TRBJ2-1	once	CASSLRREDYNEQFF	TGTGCCAGCAGCTTACGTAGGGAGGATTACAATGAGCAGTTCTTC
-	TRBV5-1	TRBJ2-1	few	CASSDSGTYNEQFF	TGCGCCAGCAGCGATAGCGGCACATACAATGAGCAGTTCTTC
TRBD1	TRBV2	TRBJ2-3	few	CATTGVDTQYF	TGTGCCACCACAGGGGTAGATACGCAGTATTTT
-	TRBV11-2	TRBJ2-7	-	CASSLARTTLHEQYF	TGTGCCAGCAGTCTAGCTAGGACTACCCTTCACGAGCAGTACTTC
-	TRBV11-2	TRBJ2-7	-	CASRALSGTEYEQYF	TGTGCCAGCAGGGCTCTCAGTGGAACGGAGTACGAGCAGTACTTC
TRBD2	TRBV6-4	TRBJ2-1	-	CASSERRLAGRNEQFF	TGTGCCAGCAGTGAGCGCAGGCTAGCGGGACGCAATGAGCAGTTCTTC
-	TRBV19	TRBJ1-2	-	CASRQSYGYTF	TGTGCCAGCCGACAGTCCTATGGCTACACCTTC
TRBD2	TRBV9	TRBJ2-1	once	CASSAYWTSGAYNEQFF	TGTGCCAGCAGCGCCTATTGGACTAGCGGGGCCTACAATGAGCAGTTCTTC
-	TRBV18	TRBJ2-7	few	CASSPRTQPYEQYF	TGTGCCAGCTCACCTCGGACTCAACCCTACGAGCAGTACTTC
TRBD1	TRBV7-8	TRBJ1-1	-	CASSLRGTGPEAFF	TGTGCCAGCAGCCTGAGAGGGACAGGGCCTGAAGCTTTCTTT
-	TRBV2	TRBJ1-5	few	CASSVLRNQPQHF	TGTGCCAGCAGTGTTCTTCGCAATCAGCCCCAGCATTTT
TRBD1	TRBV5-1	TRBJ2-5	few	CASSSLTGEETQYF	TGCGCCAGCAGCTCCCTGACAGGGGAAGAGACCCAGTACTTC
-	TRBV29-1	TRBJ1-5	-	CSVGTTGQPQHF	TGCAGCGTCGGGACAACTGGGCAGCCCCAGCATTTT
TRBD2	TRBV19	TRBJ2-4	few	CASRDQREGDIQYF	TGTGCCAGTAGGGACCAGCGGGAGGGGGACATTCAGTACTTC
-	TRBV7-9	TRBJ2-5	few	CASSSDYPKETQYF	TGTGCCAGCAGCTCCGACTACCCTAAAGAGACCCAGTACTTC
TRBD2	TRBV15	TRBJ2-7	few	CATSDGRGSYEQYF	TGTGCCACCAGCGACGGGAGGGGATCCTACGAGCAGTACTTC
TRBD2	TRBV7-2	TRBJ2-5	few	CASSTSVGTQYF	TGTGCCAGCAGCACTAGCGTAGGGACCCAGTACTTC
-	TRBV10-3	TRBJ2-2	-	CAISESGDRGELFF	TGTGCCATCAGTGAGTCTGGAGACCGCGGGGAGCTGTTTTTT
-	TRBV30	TRBJ2-7	-	CAWSEVPGNYEQYF	TGTGCCTGGAGTGAGGTCCCGGGTAACTACGAGCAGTACTTC
-	TRBV30	TRBJ1-1	-	CAWKVQGDTEAFF	TGTGCCTGGAAGGTACAGGGAGACACTGAAGCTTTCTTT
TRBD2	TRBV4-1	TRBJ2-3	few	CASSQGLAGRTDTQYF	TGCGCCAGCAGCCAAGGACTAGCGGGACGCACAGATACGCAGTATTTT
-	TRBV7-2	TRBJ2-7	-	CASSSFGQGRYEQYF	TGTGCCAGCAGCTCCTTTGGGCAGGGGCGGTACGAGCAGTACTTC
TRBD1	TRBV5-5	TRBJ1-2	-	CASGQGQGNGYTF	TGTGCCAGCGGACAAGGACAGGGTAATGGCTACACCTTC
-	TRBV29-1	TRBJ2-6	-	CSVMPGGDSGANVLTF	TGCAGCGTTATGCCGGGCGGGGACTCTGGGGCCAACGTCCTGACTTTC
-	TRBV11-1	TRBJ1-2	few	CASSLEGDGYTF	TGTGCCAGCAGCTTAGAGGGAGATGGCTACACCTTC
TRBD1	TRBV5-1	TRBJ1-1	-	CASTDTQGTEAFF	TGCGCCAGCACCGACACACAGGGGACTGAAGCTTTCTTT
TRBD1	TRBV10-3	TRBJ1-2	-	CAIRGTGDYGYTF	TGTGCCATCAGGGGGACAGGGGACTATGGCTACACCTTC
TRBD1	TRBV30	TRBJ1-5	few	CAWSRDRGYQPQHF	TGTGCCTGGAGCCGCGACAGGGGTTACCAGCCCCAGCATTTT
TRBD2	TRBV9	TRBJ2-1	-	CASSAGGANNEQFF	TGTGCCAGCAGCGCGGGGGGGGCGAACAATGAGCAGTTCTTC
TRBD1	TRBV18	TRBJ1-5	-	CASSLGDRVAQPQHF	TGTGCCAGCTCCCTGGGGGACAGGGTCGCCCAGCCCCAGCATTTT